One sample yielded the 19 T cell receptor beta chains listed below, sequenced in a study of vaccination and CD4 T cells after COVID-19. Treatment of the sample: approximately nine-day PBMC culture with coronavirus spike peptide pools or control peptides (ViraFEST assay). The Oncomine TCR Beta short-read assay was applied to DNA of cultured CD4+ T cells. TCRdb reprocessed the PCR reads via MiXCR and lists one record per CDR3 protein. The table records around 13,000 distinct CDR3 sequences, approximately 24% of them present only once. The antigens these receptors bind are not known. The source material was CD4+ T cells from blood, cultured in vitro, sampled after SARS-CoV-2 vaccination. The receptors originated from a human donor who had recovered from COVID-19.

This clonotype is medium-sized in the sample. The chain recombines TRBV6-2 or TRBV6-3 with TRBJ1-5; D might be TRBD1 (5 bases). The germline V and J ends were trimmed by 2 bases and 4 bases, with 6 bases remaining between them. The length of the CDR3 is 13 residues. Germline V gives CDR1 MNHEY, CDR2 SVGEGT. The CDR3, as DNA: TGTGCCAGCAGTTACCGACAGAATCAGCCCCAGCATTTT. It specifies CASSYRQNQPQHF.

The V call is TRBV6-2 or TRBV6-3, the J call TRBJ2-1; unclear D gene. The V end lost 6 bases, the J end lost 6 bases, and 12 bases lay between the germline ends. The germline V gene encodes CDR1 MNHEY and CDR2 SVGEGT. The CDR3 is 13 amino acids. CDR3 DNA sequence: TGTGCCAGCAGCGTCCGGCCGGGCAATGAGCAGTTCTTC. It encodes CASSVRPGNEQFF.

The chain combines TRBV20-1 with TRBJ1-3, with 11 bases matching TRBD1. Germline CDR1 DFQATT, CDR2 SNEGSKA (reference sequence). There are 21 residues in the CDR3. J was trimmed by 1 base and V by 0 bases; bases with no gene match: 17. The CDR3, as DNA: TGCAGTGCTAGAGATTGGAGGGTTACCTCCGGGACAGGGGGTTCTGGAAACACCATATATTTT. Protein: CSARDWRVTSGTGGSGNTIYF.

The CDR3 region is CSATVPGRADTQYF. For the CDR3, the DNA is TGCAGTGCTACCGTGCCCGGGAGAGCAGATACGCAGTATTTT. The chain combines TRBV20-1 with TRBJ2-3; D is perhaps TRBD2 (6 bases). The CDR3 extends over 14 amino acids. V was shortened by 4 bases and J by 4 bases, with 15 bases between the two germline ends. From germline, CDR1 is DFQATT and CDR2 SNEGSKA (reference sequence).

This clonotype was detected only a few times. The CDR3 DNA follows: TGTGCCAGCAGCAACGGAGGACGTCAGAACAATCAGCCCCAGCATTTT. Protein sequence: CASSNGGRQNNQPQHF. The chain recombines TRBV6-1 with TRBJ1-5; D uncertain. V lost 6 bases to trimming and J lost 3 bases, with 18 bases between them. CDR1 MNHNS and CDR2 SASEGT come from the germline V gene. This CDR3 region has 16 residues.

This clonotype was seen only a few times. CDR3 in DNA: TGTGCCAGCAGCCTCAGACGCAGCCACAACACTGAAGCTTTCTTT. Translated, it gives CASSLRRSHNTEAFF. This rearrangement joins TRBV7-3 to TRBJ1-1, with D uncertain. The germline V gene encodes CDR1 SGHTA and CDR2 FQGTGA. V dropped 5 bases and J dropped 2 bases, with 15 bases sitting between them. CDR3 length: 15 residues.

DNA of the CDR3: TGCAGTGCCCCTCGGGGGCCACAAGAGACCCAGTACTTC. This encodes CSAPRGPQETQYF. The chain uses TRBV20-1 and TRBJ2-5; D could derive from TRBD1 or TRBD2 (6 bases each). Germline CDR1 DFQATT, CDR2 SNEGSKA (reference sequence). CDR3 length: 13 residues. Trimming removed 6 bases from V and 2 bases from J, with 13 bases in between.

In its sample, this clonotype was seen once. The rearrangement uses TRBV12-3 or TRBV12-4 and TRBJ1-3; 7 bases agree with TRBD1. The CDR3 loop spans 14 amino acids. Losses at the gene ends were 3 bases for V and 4 bases for J; bases not matched to a gene: 3. The CDR3 DNA sequence: TGTGCCAGCAGTTTGATAGGGGGCGGAAACACCATATATTTT. Translation: CASSLIGGGNTIYF.

This chain links TRBV6-4 with TRBJ2-3, with D perhaps assigned TRBD1 or TRBD2 (6 bases each). V lost 2 bases to trimming and J lost 2 bases, with 11 bases between them. This CDR3 contains 15 residues. In germline, CDR1 is MRHNA, CDR2 SNTAGT. The CDR3 reads CASSDLGGTTDTQYF. The CDR3 DNA sequence: TGTGCCAGCAGTGACCTGGGGGGCACCACAGATACGCAGTATTTT.

The chain carries TRBV5-1 and TRBJ1-2; D not certain. CDR1 and CDR2 from the germline V gene are SGHRS and YFSETQ. Trimming pared 2 bases from V and 1 base from J, leaving 9 bases between. The CDR3 spans 14 residues. The CDR3 nucleotides read TGCGCCAGCAGCTTAACGACGGGTAACTATGGCTACACCTTC. It specifies CASSLTTGNYGYTF.

This clonotype appeared a few times. This chain uses TRBV7-8 with TRBJ1-5, with 7 bases that match TRBD1. The trim removed 3 bases at V and 7 bases at J, leaving 9 bases unmatched. CDR3 length: 15 residues. Germline V lookup: CDR1 SGHVS, CDR2 FQNEAQ. The CDR3: CASSLRDRPQQPQHF. CDR3 nucleotide sequence: TGTGCCAGCAGCTTGAGGGACAGACCACAACAGCCCCAGCATTTT.

This sequence joins TRBV7-8 and TRBJ2-3; no reliable D call. The germline CDR1 and CDR2 sequences are SGHVS and FQNEAQ. The CDR3 is 11 amino acids. V was clipped by 6 bases and J by 4 bases, with 5 bases between them. The CDR3 is CASSIADTQYF. The CDR3 DNA reads TGTGCCAGCAGTATTGCAGATACGCAGTATTTT.

This clonotype has just a few counts. The V gene is TRBV20-1, the J gene TRBJ2-2; D remains unclear. Trimming left V 0 bases short and J 0 bases short, with 11 bases between. Germline lookup yields CDR1 DFQATT and CDR2 SNEGSKA (reference sequence). The CDR3 has 16 residues. CDR3 loop: CSARDRLHTNTGELFF. CDR3 nucleotides: TGCAGTGCTAGAGATAGGTTACATACGAACACCGGGGAGCTGTTTTTT.

The genes are TRBV6-5 and TRBJ2-7; unclear D gene. Germline assignment: CDR1 MNHEY and CDR2 SVGAGI. The CDR3 consists of 14 residues. Trimming stripped 2 bases from V and 2 bases from J, with 10 bases between. This CDR3 is CASSYRVPPYEQYF. CDR3 coding DNA: TGTGCCAGCAGTTACAGGGTCCCGCCCTACGAGCAGTACTTC.

The table lists this clonotype with a few counts. V is TRBV30 and J is TRBJ1-2, with D possibly being TRBD1 (6 bases). The CDR3 is 15 residues long. The germline gives CDR1 GTSNPN, CDR2 SVGIG (reference sequence). The ends were cut back, 4 bases at V and 2 bases at J, with 17 bases in the middle. CDR3 sequence reads: CAWMERRGYNYGYTF. For the CDR3, the DNA is TGTGCCTGGATGGAGAGGAGGGGGTACAACTATGGCTACACCTTC.

This clonotype qualifies as medium-sized. V is TRBV7-2 and J is TRBJ1-2; D is possibly TRBD1 (5 bases). Germline CDR1 reads SGHTA; CDR2 reads FQGNSA. The CDR3 has 15 residues. Trimming left V 3 bases short and J 5 bases short, with 16 bases between. CDR3 coding DNA: TGTGCCAGCAGCTTCAGTAAGGGGATTGGATATGGCTACACCTTC. It translates to CASSFSKGIGYGYTF.

The chain links TRBV20-1 to TRBJ2-1; D ambiguous. The CDR3 is 10 amino acids. Germline-derived CDR1 and CDR2 are DFQATT and SNEGSKA (reference sequence). V lost 3 bases and J lost 3, with 0 bases in between. The CDR3 reads CSASYNEQFF. In DNA form, the CDR3 reads TGCAGTGCTAGCTACAATGAGCAGTTCTTC.

The CDR3 DNA reads TGTGCCAGCAGCTTGAGCAGTTTGGGCCATGAGCAGTTCTTC. This encodes CASSLSSLGHEQFF. The chain couples TRBV11-2 to TRBJ2-1; no reliable D call. V gave up 3 bases and J gave up 8 bases, with 14 bases separating them. Germline assignment: CDR1 SGHAT and CDR2 FQNNGV. The CDR3 contains 14 residues.

This clonotype has more than one count but fewer than ten. V gene TRBV20-1 combines with J gene TRBJ2-7, with no clear D. CDR3 length: 12 amino acids. Germline V gives CDR1 DFQATT, CDR2 SNEGSKA (reference sequence). V was clipped by 5 bases and J by 0 bases, with 8 bases between them. The CDR3 nucleotides are TGCAGTGCTCCGGACCACTCCTACGAGCAGTACTTC. The encoded protein is CSAPDHSYEQYF.